This T cell receptor (beta chain) is from a study of human T cells and chemical hapten exposure. Study as a whole: During the approximately 25-week study period, patients had diphenylcyclopropenone applied to the scalp every week.

In germline, CDR1 is SGHTA, CDR2 FQGTGA. V gave up 5 bases and J gave up 5 bases, with 11 bases separating them. CDR3 length: 13 amino acids. TCRdb called the RACE reads again in MiXCR, with one record for every CDR3 protein. Among tens of thousands of distinct CDR3 sequences listed, more than 30% were seen once. Study-wide results and limits: Counts of TCRs expanded at PT1 correlated positively with patch test score. Expanded TCR sets contained significantly more large CDR3 similarity clusters than controls.

Time point described: patch test 1, 2 weeks after DPC sensitization. Treatment described: therapeutic diphenylcyclopropenone sensitization with weekly scalp DPC. Blood was collected ahead of every patch test applied. As regards this clonotype: What it binds is not known.

The chain combines TRBV7-3 with TRBJ2-3, with D perhaps being TRBD1 or TRBD2 (5 bases each). The sample consisted of whole blood, taken in connection with sensitization to the hapten diphenylcyclopropenone (DPC). The origin of this receptor is a middle-aged man with alopecia areata. Some clones in this sample may be carry-over from other donors' samples. CDR3 protein: CASSPSQGDTQYF. The CDR3 DNA reads as TGTGCCAGCAGCCCTAGCCAGGGAGATACGCAGTATTTT.